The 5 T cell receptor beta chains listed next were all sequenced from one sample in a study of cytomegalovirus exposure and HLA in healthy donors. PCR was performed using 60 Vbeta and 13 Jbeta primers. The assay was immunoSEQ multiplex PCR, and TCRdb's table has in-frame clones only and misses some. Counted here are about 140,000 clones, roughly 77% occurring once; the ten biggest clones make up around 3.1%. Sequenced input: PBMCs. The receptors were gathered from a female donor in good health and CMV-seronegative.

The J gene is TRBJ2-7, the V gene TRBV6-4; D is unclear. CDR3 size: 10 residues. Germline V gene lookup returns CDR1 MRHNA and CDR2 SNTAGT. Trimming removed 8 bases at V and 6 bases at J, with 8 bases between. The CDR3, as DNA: TGTGCCAGCCCACTTGGCGAGCAGTACTTC. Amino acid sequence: CASPLGEQYF.

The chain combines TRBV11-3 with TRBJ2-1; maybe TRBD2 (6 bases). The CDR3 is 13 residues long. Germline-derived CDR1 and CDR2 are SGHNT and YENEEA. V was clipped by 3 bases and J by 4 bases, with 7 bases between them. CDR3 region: CASSLEGYNEQFF. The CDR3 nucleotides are TGTGCCAGCAGCTTGGAGGGATACAATGAGCAGTTCTTC.

The CDR3 DNA sequence: TGTGCCAGCAGCTCGACTAGCGGAGGCTACGAGCAGTACTTC. Encoded protein: CASSSTSGGYEQYF. The chain recombines TRBV5-6 with TRBJ2-7, with TRBD2 identical over 9 bases. Trimming took 3 bases from V and 3 from J; bases not matched to a gene: 4. Looked up from germline, CDR1 is SGHDT and CDR2 is YYEEEE. There are 14 residues in the CDR3.

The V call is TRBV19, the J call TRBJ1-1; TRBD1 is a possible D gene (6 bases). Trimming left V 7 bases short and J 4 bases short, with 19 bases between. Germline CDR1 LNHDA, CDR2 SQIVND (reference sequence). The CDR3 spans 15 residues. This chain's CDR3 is CASKPPGARSTEAFF. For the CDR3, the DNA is TGTGCCAGTAAGCCGCCAGGGGCGAGGAGCACTGAAGCTTTCTTT.

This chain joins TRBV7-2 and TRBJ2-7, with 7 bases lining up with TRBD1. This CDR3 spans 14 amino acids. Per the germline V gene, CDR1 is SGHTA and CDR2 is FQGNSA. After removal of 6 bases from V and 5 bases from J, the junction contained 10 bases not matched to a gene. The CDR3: CASSYKTGAHEQYF. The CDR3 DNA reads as TGTGCCAGCAGTTATAAAACAGGGGCCCACGAGCAGTACTTC.